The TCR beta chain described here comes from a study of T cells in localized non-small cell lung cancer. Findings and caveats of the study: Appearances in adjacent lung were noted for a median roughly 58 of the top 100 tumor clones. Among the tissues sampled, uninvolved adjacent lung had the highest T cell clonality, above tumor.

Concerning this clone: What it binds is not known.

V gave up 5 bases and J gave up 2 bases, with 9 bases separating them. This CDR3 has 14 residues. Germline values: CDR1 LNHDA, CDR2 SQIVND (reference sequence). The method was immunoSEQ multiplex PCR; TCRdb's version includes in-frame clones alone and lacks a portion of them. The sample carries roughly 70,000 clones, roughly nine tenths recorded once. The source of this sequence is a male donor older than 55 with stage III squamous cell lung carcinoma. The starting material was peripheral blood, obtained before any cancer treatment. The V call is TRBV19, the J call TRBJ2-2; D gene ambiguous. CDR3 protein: CASSSRANTGELFF. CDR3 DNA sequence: TGTGCCAGTAGTTCCCGGGCCAACACCGGGGAGCTGTTTTTT.